A selection of T cell receptor beta chains follows, all from one sample in a study of shared clonotypes between healthy human individuals. The data were produced by immunoSEQ multiplex PCR, yet TCRdb's version contains in-frame clones alone and is incomplete. The table shows some 450,000 clones, with roughly three quarters occurring only once. The specimen was PBMCs. These receptors were obtained from a woman aged 35 to 49 in good health. Some clones in this sample may be carry-over from other donors' samples. The CDR3 runs from the conserved cysteine through the conserved F or W. Each record gives: V gene, J gene, D gene, clone size, CDR3 protein, CDR3 DNA. The D gene is left open where the match is weak. Not every row has a clone size; where given, it reads once, few, many or a size class.

v_call: TRBV4-3
j_call: TRBJ2-6
d_call: NA
clone_size: NA
cdr3_aa: CASSQDVRAASGANVLTF
cdr3_nt: TGCGCCAGCAGCCAAGATGTCAGGGCGGCTTCTGGGGCCAACGTCCTGACTTTC

v_call: TRBV6-5
j_call: TRBJ2-1
d_call: NA
clone_size: few
cdr3_aa: CASSYARGSSYNEQFF
cdr3_nt: TGTGCCAGCAGTTACGCCCGGGGGAGTTCCTACAATGAGCAGTTCTTC

v_call: TRBV28
j_call: TRBJ2-7
d_call: NA
clone_size: NA
cdr3_aa: CASSWVRTEFSYEQYF
cdr3_nt: TGTGCCAGCAGTTGGGTGCGGACGGAATTCTCCTACGAGCAGTACTTC

v_call: TRBV5-1
j_call: TRBJ2-7
d_call: NA
clone_size: NA
cdr3_aa: CASSPGQTQGEQYF
cdr3_nt: TGCGCCAGCAGCCCGGGTCAGACTCAAGGGGAGCAGTACTTC

v_call: TRBV4-3
j_call: TRBJ2-2
d_call: TRBD2
clone_size: NA
cdr3_aa: CASSQEIAGDWTGELFF
cdr3_nt: TGCGCCAGCAGCCAGGAAATAGCGGGAGACTGGACCGGGGAGCTGTTTTTT

v_call: TRBV29-1
j_call: TRBJ2-3
d_call: TRBD2
clone_size: NA
cdr3_aa: CSVEDPRLAGGTDTQYF
cdr3_nt: TGCAGCGTTGAAGATCCCCGACTAGCGGGAGGCACAGATACGCAGTATTTT

v_call: TRBV11-2
j_call: TRBJ2-7
d_call: NA
clone_size: NA
cdr3_aa: CASSHPGGSAEQYF
cdr3_nt: TGTGCCAGCAGCCACCCCGGGGGTAGCGCCGAGCAGTACTTC

v_call: TRBV27
j_call: TRBJ2-1
d_call: TRBD2
clone_size: NA
cdr3_aa: CASSNSGNNEQFF
cdr3_nt: TGTGCCAGCAGTAATAGCGGGAACAATGAGCAGTTCTTC

v_call: TRBV2
j_call: TRBJ2-7
d_call: TRBD1
clone_size: once
cdr3_aa: CASREGTGKTYEQYF
cdr3_nt: TGTGCCAGCAGAGAGGGGACAGGCAAAACCTACGAGCAGTACTTC

v_call: TRBV29-1
j_call: TRBJ1-1
d_call: TRBD1
clone_size: NA
cdr3_aa: CSAFPWTGGGRNTEAFF
cdr3_nt: TGCAGCGCCTTCCCCTGGACAGGGGGCGGGAGGAACACTGAAGCTTTCTTT

v_call: TRBV5-1
j_call: TRBJ2-5
d_call: NA
clone_size: NA
cdr3_aa: CASNQGSQPVETQYF
cdr3_nt: TGCGCCAGCAATCAAGGCAGCCAGCCGGTGGAGACCCAGTACTTC

v_call: TRBV2
j_call: TRBJ1-2
d_call: NA
clone_size: NA
cdr3_aa: CASSRSRASRTNYGYTF
cdr3_nt: TGTGCCAGCAGTCGAAGCCGGGCCTCACGGACCAACTATGGCTACACCTTC

v_call: TRBV30
j_call: TRBJ1-1
d_call: NA
clone_size: NA
cdr3_aa: CAWSQTGTSKAFF
cdr3_nt: TGTGCCTGGAGTCAGACCGGGACCTCGAAGGCTTTCTTT

v_call: TRBV5-1
j_call: TRBJ2-1
d_call: TRBD2
clone_size: NA
cdr3_aa: CASSWSPSGPYNEQFF
cdr3_nt: TGCGCCAGCAGCTGGAGCCCTAGCGGGCCATACAATGAGCAGTTCTTC

v_call: TRBV18
j_call: TRBJ2-5
d_call: TRBD1
clone_size: NA
cdr3_aa: CASSPRDRGVGETQYF
cdr3_nt: TGTGCCAGCTCACCACGGGACAGGGGGGTTGGGGAGACCCAGTACTTC

v_call: TRBV27
j_call: TRBJ2-1
d_call: NA
clone_size: few
cdr3_aa: CASSRSPGRGSSYNEQFF
cdr3_nt: TGTGCCAGCAGTCGGTCGCCGGGGCGGGGAAGCTCCTACAATGAGCAGTTCTTC

v_call: TRBV29-1
j_call: TRBJ1-2
d_call: NA
clone_size: NA
cdr3_aa: CSVWGLSGYTF
cdr3_nt: TGCAGCGTATGGGGATTGAGTGGCTACACCTTC

v_call: TRBV7-8
j_call: TRBJ2-3
d_call: TRBD2
clone_size: NA
cdr3_aa: CASSPGLDPTDTQYF
cdr3_nt: TGTGCCAGCAGCCCAGGACTAGACCCCACAGATACGCAGTATTTT

v_call: TRBV19
j_call: TRBJ2-1
d_call: NA
clone_size: NA
cdr3_aa: CASSMGGGVNEQFF
cdr3_nt: TGTGCCAGTAGTATGGGGGGAGGTGTGAATGAGCAGTTCTTC

v_call: TRBV19
j_call: TRBJ1-1
d_call: NA
clone_size: few
cdr3_aa: CASSPTGGRTEAFF
cdr3_nt: TGTGCCAGTAGCCCTACCGGGGGGCGCACTGAAGCTTTCTTT

v_call: TRBV5-1
j_call: TRBJ1-1
d_call: TRBD1
clone_size: many
cdr3_aa: CASSTGQGGSTEAFF
cdr3_nt: TGCGCCAGCAGCACGGGACAGGGAGGGAGCACTGAAGCTTTCTTT

v_call: TRBV28
j_call: TRBJ2-7
d_call: TRBD1
clone_size: NA
cdr3_aa: CASSLSPGTGRDEQYF
cdr3_nt: TGTGCCAGCAGTTTATCCCCCGGGACAGGGAGGGACGAGCAGTACTTC

v_call: TRBV18
j_call: TRBJ2-6
d_call: NA
clone_size: once
cdr3_aa: CASSANSGANVLTF
cdr3_nt: TGTGCCAGCTCAGCAAATTCTGGGGCCAACGTCCTGACTTTC

v_call: TRBV30
j_call: TRBJ1-1
d_call: NA
clone_size: NA
cdr3_aa: CAWMRTEAFF
cdr3_nt: TGTGCCTGGATGCGAACTGAAGCTTTCTTT

v_call: TRBV6-1
j_call: TRBJ2-1
d_call: NA
clone_size: many
cdr3_aa: CASSVTFDEQFF
cdr3_nt: TGTGCCAGCAGTGTGACCTTCGATGAGCAGTTCTTC

v_call: TRBV5-4
j_call: TRBJ1-2
d_call: NA
clone_size: NA
cdr3_aa: CASSPGQTNYGYTF
cdr3_nt: TGTGCCAGCAGCCCCGGACAGACTAACTATGGCTACACCTTC

v_call: TRBV29-1
j_call: TRBJ2-1
d_call: TRBD2
clone_size: NA
cdr3_aa: CSVGAGREGEQFF
cdr3_nt: TGCAGCGTTGGCGCGGGGCGGGAGGGTGAGCAGTTCTTC

v_call: TRBV28
j_call: TRBJ2-4
d_call: TRBD2
clone_size: NA
cdr3_aa: CASSWGLAGLKNIQYF
cdr3_nt: TGTGCCAGCAGTTGGGGACTAGCGGGGCTCAAAAACATTCAGTACTTC

v_call: TRBV11-3
j_call: TRBJ2-2
d_call: TRBD1
clone_size: NA
cdr3_aa: CASSRGPDTGELFF
cdr3_nt: TGTGCCAGCAGCAGGGGGCCGGACACCGGGGAGCTGTTTTTT

v_call: TRBV5-1
j_call: TRBJ2-3
d_call: TRBD2
clone_size: NA
cdr3_aa: CASSPTTSGTSTDTQYF
cdr3_nt: TGCGCCAGCAGCCCCACGACTAGCGGAACTAGCACAGATACGCAGTATTTT

v_call: TRBV12-2
j_call: TRBJ1-3
d_call: NA
clone_size: NA
cdr3_aa: CAKGIGEAHLDTIYF
cdr3_nt: TGTGCAAAGGGGATCGGTGAGGCACATTTGGACACCATATATTTT

v_call: TRBV9
j_call: TRBJ2-3
d_call: TRBD2
clone_size: NA
cdr3_aa: CASSAPDPSGSGTDTQYF
cdr3_nt: TGTGCCAGCAGCGCCCCGGACCCCAGCGGGAGTGGCACAGATACGCAGTATTTT

v_call: TRBV5-1
j_call: TRBJ2-1
d_call: TRBD1
clone_size: NA
cdr3_aa: CASSGGQGRLSEQFF
cdr3_nt: TGCGCCAGCAGCGGCGGACAGGGGAGGCTAAGTGAGCAGTTCTTC

v_call: TRBV5-6
j_call: TRBJ1-2
d_call: TRBD1
clone_size: NA
cdr3_aa: CASSLPGQGTFGYTF
cdr3_nt: TGTGCCAGCAGCTTACCGGGACAGGGAACGTTTGGCTACACCTTC

v_call: TRBV29-1
j_call: TRBJ2-7
d_call: TRBD1
clone_size: NA
cdr3_aa: CSVGTGGAIYEQYF
cdr3_nt: TGCAGCGTAGGGACAGGGGGCGCAATCTACGAGCAGTACTTC

v_call: TRBV11-3
j_call: TRBJ2-2
d_call: TRBD1
clone_size: NA
cdr3_aa: CASSAGTGFMGKNTGELFF
cdr3_nt: TGTGCCAGCAGCGCCGGGACAGGGTTTATGGGGAAGAACACCGGGGAGCTGTTTTTT

v_call: TRBV20-1
j_call: TRBJ2-3
d_call: TRBD1
clone_size: NA
cdr3_aa: CSDRGTDTQYF
cdr3_nt: TGCAGCGACAGGGGAACAGATACGCAGTATTTT

v_call: TRBV18
j_call: TRBJ2-7
d_call: NA
clone_size: NA
cdr3_aa: CASSPRTEGYEQYF
cdr3_nt: TGTGCCAGCTCACCCCGGACAGAAGGCTACGAGCAGTACTTC

v_call: TRBV7-2
j_call: TRBJ2-1
d_call: NA
clone_size: many
cdr3_aa: CASSLRASAASEQFF
cdr3_nt: TGTGCCAGCAGCTTAAGAGCTTCGGCGGCGTCGGAGCAGTTCTTC

v_call: TRBV29-1
j_call: TRBJ2-5
d_call: TRBD2
clone_size: NA
cdr3_aa: CSVVAGVWETQYF
cdr3_nt: TGCAGCGTTGTGGCGGGAGTATGGGAGACCCAGTACTTC

v_call: TRBV7-9
j_call: TRBJ2-5
d_call: NA
clone_size: NA
cdr3_aa: CASSLGIGVGETQYF
cdr3_nt: TGTGCCAGCAGCTTAGGTATAGGGGTCGGGGAGACCCAGTACTTC

v_call: TRBV5-1
j_call: TRBJ2-3
d_call: TRBD2
clone_size: NA
cdr3_aa: CASSTGLAMEADTQYF
cdr3_nt: TGCGCCAGCAGCACCGGACTAGCCATGGAGGCAGATACGCAGTATTTT

v_call: TRBV18
j_call: TRBJ2-5
d_call: TRBD2
clone_size: NA
cdr3_aa: CASSPPGAGAETQYF
cdr3_nt: TGTGCCAGCTCACCACCAGGGGCGGGAGCAGAGACCCAGTACTTC

v_call: TRBV7-9
j_call: TRBJ2-7
d_call: NA
clone_size: once
cdr3_aa: CASSPGDVPSYEQYF
cdr3_nt: TGTGCCAGCAGCCCCGGGGACGTCCCCTCCTACGAGCAGTACTTC

v_call: TRBV6-1
j_call: TRBJ2-7
d_call: NA
clone_size: NA
cdr3_aa: CASSEAGGQYEQYF
cdr3_nt: TGTGCCAGCAGTGAAGCTGGGGGGCAATACGAGCAGTACTTC

v_call: TRBV11-2
j_call: TRBJ2-7
d_call: TRBD2
clone_size: few
cdr3_aa: CASSPSGLTYEQYF
cdr3_nt: TGTGCCAGCAGCCCTAGCGGGCTGACCTACGAGCAGTACTTC

v_call: TRBV15
j_call: TRBJ1-1
d_call: TRBD1
clone_size: NA
cdr3_aa: CATSRSMGTVPNTEAFF
cdr3_nt: TGTGCCACCAGCAGATCTATGGGGACAGTACCGAACACTGAAGCTTTCTTT

v_call: TRBV9
j_call: TRBJ1-4
d_call: TRBD1
clone_size: NA
cdr3_aa: CASSVSQQGYNEKLFF
cdr3_nt: TGTGCCAGCAGCGTATCCCAACAGGGGTACAATGAAAAACTGTTTTTT

v_call: TRBV5-1
j_call: TRBJ2-3
d_call: NA
clone_size: NA
cdr3_aa: CASSLGDWFADTQYF
cdr3_nt: TGCGCCAGCAGCTTGGGGGACTGGTTTGCAGATACGCAGTATTTT

v_call: TRBV7-2
j_call: TRBJ2-2
d_call: TRBD2
clone_size: NA
cdr3_aa: CASSSQLAGVLSGELFF
cdr3_nt: TGTGCCAGCAGCTCCCAGCTAGCGGGAGTTCTTAGCGGGGAGCTGTTTTTT

v_call: TRBV19
j_call: TRBJ1-5
d_call: TRBD1
clone_size: NA
cdr3_aa: CASTRTGSNQPQHF
cdr3_nt: TGTGCCAGTACCCGGACAGGGAGCAATCAGCCCCAGCATTTT

v_call: TRBV5-6
j_call: TRBJ2-2
d_call: NA
clone_size: NA
cdr3_aa: CASSLKGHTGELFF
cdr3_nt: TGTGCCAGCAGCTTGAAAGGGCACACCGGGGAGCTGTTTTTT

v_call: TRBV28
j_call: TRBJ2-7
d_call: NA
clone_size: NA
cdr3_aa: CASRWDAGVDYEQYF
cdr3_nt: TGTGCCAGCAGATGGGACGCAGGGGTGGACTACGAGCAGTACTTC

v_call: TRBV7-6
j_call: TRBJ2-7
d_call: TRBD2
clone_size: NA
cdr3_aa: CASSPQREWEQYF
cdr3_nt: TGTGCCAGCAGCCCCCAGCGGGAGTGGGAGCAGTACTTC

v_call: TRBV28
j_call: TRBJ1-4
d_call: TRBD1
clone_size: NA
cdr3_aa: CASRSPGQGNEKLFF
cdr3_nt: TGTGCCAGCCGTTCACCGGGACAGGGAAATGAAAAACTGTTTTTT

v_call: TRBV7-7
j_call: TRBJ2-5
d_call: NA
clone_size: NA
cdr3_aa: CASSLEAVETQYF
cdr3_nt: TGTGCTAGCAGCTTAGAAGCAGTTGAGACCCAGTACTTC

v_call: TRBV28
j_call: TRBJ1-1
d_call: NA
clone_size: NA
cdr3_aa: CASSLGLGFTEAFF
cdr3_nt: TGTGCCAGCAGTTTAGGCTTGGGGTTCACTGAAGCTTTCTTT